The source of this T cell receptor (beta chain) is a study of cytomegalovirus exposure and HLA in healthy donors. PCR used 60 Vbeta primers and 13 Jbeta primers. Libraries were prepared by immunoSEQ multiplex PCR; TCRdb keeps only in-frame clonotypes and omits some of them. The table shows about 230,000 clones, with 70% to 80% occurring only once. Study-level results: A later analysis found TCR association rates differed by HLA locus, highest for DRB1 and lowest for HLA-C.

Per germline, CDR1 SGHRS and CDR2 YFSETQ. J lost 0 bases, V lost 2 bases, and 1 base had no gene match. The length of the CDR3 is 15 residues. Comment on this clone: Antigen specificity is unknown.

J is TRBJ2-3 and V is TRBV5-1; TRBD2 agrees at 9 bases. The sequenced sample consisted of PBMCs. The TCR sequence derives from a woman aged 55-69 years in good health and CMV-seropositive. The CDR3 region is CASSFTSGSTDTQYF. The CDR3 nucleotides read TGCGCCAGCAGCTTTACTAGCGGGAGCACAGATACGCAGTATTTT.